This T cell receptor beta chain was captured in a study of blood T cell repertoires in COVID-19. The table came from immunoSEQ multiplex PCR; TCRdb's copy has only in-frame clones and leaves some out. The sample lists under 150,000 clones, roughly 90% occurring once. V was pared by 5 bases and J by 2 bases, with 9 bases of the junction left unmatched. From germline, CDR1 is SGHTA and CDR2 FQGNSA. The CDR3 loop spans 16 amino acids. This clonotype was obtained from a human donor in a cohort sampled during active COVID-19. Sequenced input: peripheral blood. V usage is TRBV7-2 and J usage is TRBJ2-1; 7 positions match TRBD2. DNA for the CDR3: TGTGCCAGCAGCCCCTCGGGGGGTCGAACCTACAATGAGCAGTTCTTC. Protein: CASSPSGGRTYNEQFF.